Given below is one TCR beta chain in context. V shed 3 bases and J 15 bases; nucleotides not matched to a gene: 5. Germline V CDR1 and CDR2: SGHDT, YYEEEE. There are 12 residues in the CDR3. The data were obtained in a study of blood T cell repertoires in COVID-19. Clones were sequenced by immunoSEQ multiplex PCR, and TCRdb holds only the in-frame ones, with some missing. The sample has approximately 240,000 clones, about four fifths seen once. The gene calls are TRBV5-6 and TRBJ2-1, with 11 bases identical to TRBD2. This sequence was found in a woman younger than 45 who had recovered from COVID-19. Sequenced: peripheral blood. The CDR3 nucleotides read TGTGCCAGCAGCTATAGCGGGAGGGGGGTGTTCTTC. It yields the protein CASSYSGRGVFF.